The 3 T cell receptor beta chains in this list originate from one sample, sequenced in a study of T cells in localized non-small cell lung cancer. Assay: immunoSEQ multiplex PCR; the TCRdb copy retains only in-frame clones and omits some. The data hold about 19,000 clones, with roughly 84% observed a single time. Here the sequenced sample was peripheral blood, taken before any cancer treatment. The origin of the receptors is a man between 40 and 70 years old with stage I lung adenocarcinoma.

This chain's CDR3 is CASPSHFPGPDDGETQYF. The CDR3 DNA sequence: TGTGCCAGCCCTTCCCATTTCCCGGGGCCCGACGACGGGGAGACCCAGTACTTC. J is TRBJ2-5 and V is TRBV6-4; D tentatively reads TRBD1 or TRBD2 (5 bases each). Trimming took 8 bases from V and 5 from J, leaving 30 bases between them. CDR3 size: 18 residues. CDR1 is MRHNA and CDR2 is SNTAGT in the germline V gene.

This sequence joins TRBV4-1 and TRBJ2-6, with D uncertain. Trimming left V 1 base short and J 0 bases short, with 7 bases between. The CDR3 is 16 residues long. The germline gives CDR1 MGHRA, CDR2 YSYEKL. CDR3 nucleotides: TGCGCCAGCAGCCAAGGACATTTCTCTGGGGCCAACGTCCTGACTTTC. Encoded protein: CASSQGHFSGANVLTF.

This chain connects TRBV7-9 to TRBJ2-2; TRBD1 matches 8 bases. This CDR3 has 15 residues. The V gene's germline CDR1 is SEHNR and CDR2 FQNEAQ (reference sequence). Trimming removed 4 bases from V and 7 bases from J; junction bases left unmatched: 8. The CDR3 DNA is TGTGCCAGCAGCTCCAGGACAGGGTGGATCGGGGAGCTGTTTTTT. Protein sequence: CASSSRTGWIGELFF.